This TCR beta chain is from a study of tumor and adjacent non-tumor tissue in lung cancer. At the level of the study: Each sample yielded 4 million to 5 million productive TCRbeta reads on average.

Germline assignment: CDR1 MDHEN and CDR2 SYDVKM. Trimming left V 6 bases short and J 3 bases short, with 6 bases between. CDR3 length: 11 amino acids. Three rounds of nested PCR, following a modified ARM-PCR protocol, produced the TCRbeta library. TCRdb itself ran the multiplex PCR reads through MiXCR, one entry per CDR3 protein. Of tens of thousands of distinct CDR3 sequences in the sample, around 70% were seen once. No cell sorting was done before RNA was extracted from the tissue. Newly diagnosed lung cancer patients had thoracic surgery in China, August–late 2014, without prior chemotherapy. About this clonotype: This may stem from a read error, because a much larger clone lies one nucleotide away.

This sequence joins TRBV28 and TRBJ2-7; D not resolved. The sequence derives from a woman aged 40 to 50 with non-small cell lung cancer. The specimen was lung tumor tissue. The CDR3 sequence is CASSDCYEQYF. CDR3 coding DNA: TGTGCCAGCAGCGACTGCTACGAGCAGTACTTC.